These T cell receptor beta chains were read from a single sample in a study of T-cell reconstitution after alpha-beta-depleted transplantation in children. TCRdb fed the PCR reads into MiXCR, producing one record per CDR3 protein. The sample yields roughly 500,000 distinct CDR3 sequences, over 25% seen once. This material consisted of PBMCs from the stem cell graft donor, taken from the stem cell graft. The receptors here all came from a human donor who donated a stem cell graft to a child with aplastic anemia. CDR3s include the opening cysteine and the closing phenylalanine or tryptophan. A D gene is named only where the DNA matches it firmly. Only part of the rows carry a size: once, few, many, or a class if the clone is expanded.

TRBJ2-1 | TRBD2 | TRBV20-1 | 14 | . | CSGTAGLPYNEQFF | TGCAGTGGTACCGCGGGACTACCCTACAATGAGCAGTTCTTC
TRBJ2-1 | TRBD1 | TRBV20-1 | 14 | few | CSASLTGGYNEQFF | TGCAGTGCTAGCCTAACAGGGGGCTACAATGAGCAGTTCTTC
TRBJ2-3 | TRBD2 | TRBV11-2 | 18 | . | CASSSRPSGAISTDTQYF | TGTGCCAGCAGCTCGAGGCCTAGCGGGGCCATTAGCACAGATACGCAGTATTTT
TRBJ2-6 | . | TRBV5-1 | 15 | . | CASTGVLSGANVLTF | TGCGCCAGCACAGGGGTCCTCTCTGGGGCCAACGTCCTGACTTTC
TRBJ2-3 | . | TRBV28 | 15 | few | CASSLSLATENPQYF | TGTGCCAGCAGTTTGTCCTTGGCTACCGAAAATCCACAGTATTTT
TRBJ2-3 | . | TRBV28 | 13 | few | CASSNRGSDTQYF | TGTGCCAGCAGTAATCGGGGGAGCGATACGCAGTATTTT
TRBJ1-5 | . | TRBV18 | 15 | . | CASSPTGYSNQPQHF | TGTGCCAGCTCACCAACAGGGTATAGCAATCAGCCCCAGCATTTT
TRBJ2-1 | . | TRBV20-1 | 14 | many | CSAWAFSGDNEQFF | TGCAGTGCATGGGCCTTCTCGGGGGACAATGAGCAGTTCTTC
TRBJ2-5 | . | TRBV28 | 14 | . | CASGPGGFQETQYF | TGTGCCAGCGGCCCCGGCGGTTTCCAAGAGACCCAGTACTTC
TRBJ2-3 | . | TRBV20-1 | 12 | few | CSARIDGDTQYF | TGCAGTGCTAGAATTGACGGAGATACGCAGTATTTT
TRBJ2-5 | . | TRBV9 | 15 | . | CASSVRPMGPETQYF | TGTGCCAGCAGCGTCCGACCTATGGGTCCTGAGACCCAGTACTTC
TRBJ1-1 | . | TRBV7-9 | 12 | . | CASQVIGTEAFF | TGTGCCAGTCAAGTGATCGGCACTGAAGCTTTCTTT
TRBJ2-2 | . | TRBV4-3 | 16 | few | CASICGSGVIGGELFF | TGCGCCAGCATCTGCGGATCGGGTGTGATCGGCGGGGAGCTGTTTTTT
TRBJ2-1 | TRBD2 | TRBV12-3/TRBV12-4 | 15 | . | CASLLGGRALNEQFF | TGTGCCAGCCTCCTCGGCGGGAGGGCCTTAAATGAGCAGTTCTTC
TRBJ2-1 | . | TRBV12-3/TRBV12-4 | 13 | few | CASSLWGPNEQFF | TGTGCCAGCAGTTTATGGGGGCCAAATGAGCAGTTCTTC
TRBJ1-4 | TRBD1 | TRBV7-9 | 15 | . | CASSLEGQPNEKLFF | TGTGCCAGCAGCTTAGAGGGACAGCCTAATGAAAAACTGTTTTTT
TRBJ1-1 | . | TRBV7-8 | 17 | . | CASSLDVAGGMNTEAFF | TGTGCCAGCAGCTTAGATGTGGCTGGGGGAATGAACACTGAAGCTTTCTTT